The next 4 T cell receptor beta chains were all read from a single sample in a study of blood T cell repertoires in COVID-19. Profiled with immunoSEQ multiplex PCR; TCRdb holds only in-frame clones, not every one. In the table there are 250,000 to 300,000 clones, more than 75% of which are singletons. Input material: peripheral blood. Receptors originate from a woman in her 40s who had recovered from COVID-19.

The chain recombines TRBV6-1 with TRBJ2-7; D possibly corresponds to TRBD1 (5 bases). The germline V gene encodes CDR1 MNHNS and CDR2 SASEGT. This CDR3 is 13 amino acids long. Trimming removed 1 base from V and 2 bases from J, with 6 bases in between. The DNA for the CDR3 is TGTGCCAGCAGTGAAGGACAGCCCTACGAGCAGTACGTC. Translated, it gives CASSEGQPYEQYV.

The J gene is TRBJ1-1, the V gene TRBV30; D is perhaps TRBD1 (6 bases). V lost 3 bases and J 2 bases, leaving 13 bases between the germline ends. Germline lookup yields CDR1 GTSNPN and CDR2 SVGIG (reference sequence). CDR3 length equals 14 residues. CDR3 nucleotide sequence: TGTGCCTGGAGGGGCGGGGGGCCAAACACTGAAGCTTTCTTT. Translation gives CAWRGGGPNTEAFF. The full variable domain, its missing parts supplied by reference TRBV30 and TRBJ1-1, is SQTIHQWPATLVQPVGSPLSLECTVEGTSNPNLYWYRQAAGRGLQLLFYSVGIGQISSEVPQNLSASRPQDRQFILSSKKLLLSDSGFYLCAWRGGGPNTEAFFGQGTRLTVV.

The CDR3 coding sequence is TGTGCCAGTAGTATAGGCGGGGGACTCGGGGAGCTGTTTTTT. Its protein product is CASSIGGGLGELFF. The J gene is TRBJ2-2, the V gene TRBV19; 7 nucleotides align to TRBD2. The CDR3 is made up of 14 amino acids. V shed 1 base, J shed 7 bases, and the junction held 3 bases outside the gene matches. The germline V gene encodes CDR1 LNHDA and CDR2 SQIVND (reference sequence).

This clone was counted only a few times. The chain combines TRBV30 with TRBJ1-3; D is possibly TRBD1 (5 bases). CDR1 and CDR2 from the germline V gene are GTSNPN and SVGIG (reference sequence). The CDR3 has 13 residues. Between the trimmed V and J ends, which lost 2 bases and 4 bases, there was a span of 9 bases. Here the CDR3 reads CAWSIKGGNTIYF. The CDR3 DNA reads TGTGCCTGGAGTATCAAGGGGGGAAACACCATATATTTT.